The entry below gives a single T cell receptor beta chain sequence along with its context. The antigen remains undetermined. TCRdb's copy holds only in-frame clones and misses some; the assay was immunoSEQ multiplex PCR. The profile shows about 5,000 clones, roughly 39% of them singletons. Proliferating CFSE-low MLR cells were sequenced to define alloreactive TCRbeta sequences. This CDR3 comprises 14 residues. Trimming shortened V by 6 bases and J by 2 bases, and 15 bases separated the two germline ends. The germline V gene has CDR1 SGHRS and CDR2 YFSETQ. These data originate in a study of T cell clones after liver transplantation.

Material for sequencing was CD4+ T cells from cultured PBMCs. The genes are TRBV5-1 and TRBJ2-7; no clear D gene. The source of this sequence is a human patient who received a liver transplant. Some T cells may be the graft donor's. This CDR3 is CASKPGDRPYEQYF. CDR3 bases: TGCGCCAGCAAGCCAGGCGACCGGCCCTACGAGCAGTACTTC.